Listed below are T cell receptor beta chains from one sample, sequenced in a study of cytomegalovirus exposure and HLA in healthy donors. Using immunoSEQ multiplex PCR, the repertoire was profiled, and TCRdb retains in-frame clones only, with some absent. The table shows about 100,000 clones, with approximately 85% occurring only once. The sample taken for sequencing was PBMCs. Source of these receptors: a woman aged 18-30 years in good health and CMV-seronegative. The CDR3 runs from the conserved cysteine through the conserved F or W. D genes are given only for firm matches. Not every row has a clone size; where given, it reads once, few, many or a size class.

j_call | v_call | clone_size | d_call | cdr3_nt | cdr3_aa
TRBJ1-2 | TRBV5-8 | NA | TRBD1 | TGTGCCAGCAGCTTGGAGGGACAGGGGAAGGCCTATGGCTACACCTTC | CASSLEGQGKAYGYTF
TRBJ2-3 | TRBV5-4 | NA | TRBD2 | TGTGCCAGCAGCTTGGGCGGGACTAGTTATAATACGCAGTATTTT | CASSLGGTSYNTQYF
TRBJ1-1 | TRBV2 | NA | NA | TGTGCCAGCAGTGAATCGGGGGTTGACACTGAAGCTTTCTTT | CASSESGVDTEAFF
TRBJ2-3 | TRBV11-2 | NA | NA | TGTGCCAGCAGCTTAGATCTGACAGATACGCAGTATTTT | CASSLDLTDTQYF
TRBJ2-1 | TRBV9 | NA | TRBD2 | TGTGCCAGCAGCGTAGCAGCTAGCGGCAATGAGCAGTTCTTC | CASSVAASGNEQFF
TRBJ2-5 | TRBV11-2 | few | TRBD1 | TGTGCCAGCAGTCGTGGACAGGGGGCGGTCCAGACCCAGTACTTC | CASSRGQGAVQTQYF
TRBJ1-2 | TRBV29-1 | NA | NA | TGCAGCGTTGAAGCCCTGCAGGGCGTTAACTATGGCTACACCTTC | CSVEALQGVNYGYTF
TRBJ1-2 | TRBV7-2 | NA | NA | TGTGCCAGCAGCGAGGGCCAGGTTAGCGGCTACACCTTC | CASSEGQVSGYTF
TRBJ2-1 | TRBV7-3 | NA | TRBD2 | TGTGCCAGCAGCTTTGGCGGGGGGGCCGGGGATGAGCAGTTCTTC | CASSFGGGAGDEQFF
TRBJ1-1 | TRBV7-9 | NA | NA | TGTGCCTCCCTGGGGGGGGGCACTGAAGCTTTCTTT | CASLGGGTEAFF
TRBJ1-5 | TRBV2 | NA | TRBD1 | TGTGCCAGCAGTCACGACCTGAGAGGGACAGGGGGGAATCAGCCCCAGCATTTT | CASSHDLRGTGGNQPQHF
TRBJ2-1 | TRBV5-8 | NA | NA | TGTGCCAGAGGACCAGGAGGTGGGGAGAATGAGCAGTTCTTC | CARGPGGGENEQFF
TRBJ1-1 | TRBV5-6 | NA | NA | TGTGCCAGCAGCTTGGAACATCTGAACACTGAAGCTTTCTTT | CASSLEHLNTEAFF
TRBJ2-3 | TRBV5-1 | NA | TRBD2 | TGCGCCAGCAGCTTGGCGCTAGCGGGCACAGATACGCAGTATTTT | CASSLALAGTDTQYF
TRBJ2-7 | TRBV9 | NA | NA | TGTGCCAGCAGCGCCGGGGACTCCTACGAGCAGTACTTC | CASSAGDSYEQYF
TRBJ1-1 | TRBV13 | NA | NA | TGTGCCAGCAGCTTCAGGGCCATGAACACTGAAGCTTTCTTT | CASSFRAMNTEAFF
TRBJ2-7 | TRBV11-2 | NA | TRBD2 | TGTGCCAGCAGCTTAGAAGCGGGGGACTACGAGCAGTACTTC | CASSLEAGDYEQYF
TRBJ2-1 | TRBV27 | NA | TRBD2 | TGTGCCAGCCACAAAGCGGGGGGGGTCTTC | CASHKAGGVF
TRBJ1-6 | TRBV5-4 | NA | TRBD1 | TGTGCCAGCAGCATACAACAGGGGGGTGGCTCACCCCTCCACTTT | CASSIQQGGGSPLHF
TRBJ2-5 | TRBV2 | once | NA | TGTGCCAGCAAAGCAGGGTTGGAGACCCAGTACTTC | CASKAGLETQYF
TRBJ2-7 | TRBV1 | few | NA | TGCACCAGCAGCCAAAGACTAGCGGGGGGCCTTACCTCCTACGAGCAGTACTTC | CTSSQRLAGGLTSYEQYF
TRBJ1-1 | TRBV28 | NA | NA | TGTGCCAGCATGTTGCCTCCCGGGAAGAGGAACACTGAAGCTTTCTTT | CASMLPPGKRNTEAFF
TRBJ1-5 | TRBV11-2 | NA | NA | TGTGCCAGCAGCTTAGACGTGGGGCCGGTGCCTCAGCCCCAGCATTTT | CASSLDVGPVPQPQHF
TRBJ1-3 | TRBV30 | once | NA | TGTGCCTGGAGCCAAGGGGTAGGGAACACCATATATTTT | CAWSQGVGNTIYF
TRBJ1-2 | TRBV9 | NA | NA | TGTGCCAGCAGCGTGGGGACCGCGGGGGGCTACACCTTC | CASSVGTAGGYTF
TRBJ2-1 | TRBV6-5 | NA | TRBD2 | TGTGCCAGCAGTTACTCGGGGACTAGCGGGGGGGCGGGGCAGTTCTTC | CASSYSGTSGGAGQFF
TRBJ1-5 | TRBV19 | NA | TRBD1 | TGTGCCAGTACCGGGACAGGGCGTGAGTTGCATCAGCCCCAGCATTTT | CASTGTGRELHQPQHF
TRBJ1-6 | TRBV28 | NA | NA | TGTGCCAGCAAGGGGTACAAGGGAACCTATAATTCACCCCTCCACTTT | CASKGYKGTYNSPLHF
TRBJ1-5 | TRBV5-6 | NA | NA | TGTGCCAGCAGCTCGGTTTCGGAGGGTATCAATCAGCCCCAGCATTTT | CASSSVSEGINQPQHF
TRBJ2-7 | TRBV7-8 | NA | TRBD1 | TGTGCCAGCAGCTTCAAGGACAGGGCCTACGAGCAGTACTTC | CASSFKDRAYEQYF
TRBJ1-1 | TRBV6-5 | NA | TRBD1 | TGTGCCAGCAGTTACCCCGGGGACAGGGTATCTGAAGCTTTCTTT | CASSYPGDRVSEAFF
TRBJ1-1 | TRBV6-1 | NA | NA | TGTGCCAGCAGTTGGACAACGGTCTCTGAAGCTTTCTTT | CASSWTTVSEAFF
TRBJ2-3 | TRBV6-1 | NA | NA | TGTGCCAGCAGCCTCAATCCCCAGGGCACAGATACGCAGTATTTT | CASSLNPQGTDTQYF
TRBJ2-3 | TRBV6-1 | NA | NA | TGTGCCAGCAGTGAATTACGGGGTAAAGCAGATACGCAGTATTTT | CASSELRGKADTQYF
TRBJ2-3 | TRBV2 | NA | NA | TGTGCCAGCAGTGAAATATGGCGGAGCACAGATACGCAGTATTTT | CASSEIWRSTDTQYF
TRBJ1-5 | TRBV19 | NA | NA | TGTGCCAGTAGGCCCGCCGAGATCAGGGGTTATAGCAATCAGCCCCAGCATTTT | CASRPAEIRGYSNQPQHF
TRBJ2-7 | TRBV5-6 | once | TRBD1 | TGTGCCAGCAGCCCGGACAGGACTGGAGAGCAGTACTTC | CASSPDRTGEQYF
TRBJ2-1 | TRBV27 | NA | NA | TGTGCCAGCACCGGGGGTCAAAAGCAGTTCTTC | CASTGGQKQFF
TRBJ2-1 | TRBV11-2 | NA | TRBD2 | TGTGCCAGCAGCTCCTCTTTTGTAGCGGGGGGGGGTAATGAGCAGTTCTTC | CASSSSFVAGGGNEQFF
TRBJ1-3 | TRBV6-1 | NA | NA | TGTGCCAGCAGTGCAGGGGGAAACACCATATATTTT | CASSAGGNTIYF
TRBJ1-2 | TRBV7-9 | NA | NA | TGTGCCAGCAGCTTAGGACAGGAGGATGGCTACACCTTC | CASSLGQEDGYTF
TRBJ1-3 | TRBV5-6 | NA | NA | TGTGCCAGCAGCTTGGGGAGCGCGGGGAACACCATATATTTT | CASSLGSAGNTIYF
TRBJ2-7 | TRBV30 | few | NA | TGTGTCGGCGGGCTGTCGGCCTACGAGCAGTACTTC | CVGGLSAYEQYF
TRBJ2-3 | TRBV5-6 | NA | NA | TGTGCCAGCAGTACAGGCCCGGGCGGCACAGATACGCAGTATTTT | CASSTGPGGTDTQYF
TRBJ1-4 | TRBV7-8 | NA | NA | TGTGCCAGCTCGAACCAAGGGGGATCTAATGAAAAACTGTTTTTT | CASSNQGGSNEKLFF
TRBJ2-5 | TRBV6-5 | NA | TRBD2 | TGTGCCAGCAGTTACTCACGGACTAGCGGACAAGAGACCCAGTACTTC | CASSYSRTSGQETQYF